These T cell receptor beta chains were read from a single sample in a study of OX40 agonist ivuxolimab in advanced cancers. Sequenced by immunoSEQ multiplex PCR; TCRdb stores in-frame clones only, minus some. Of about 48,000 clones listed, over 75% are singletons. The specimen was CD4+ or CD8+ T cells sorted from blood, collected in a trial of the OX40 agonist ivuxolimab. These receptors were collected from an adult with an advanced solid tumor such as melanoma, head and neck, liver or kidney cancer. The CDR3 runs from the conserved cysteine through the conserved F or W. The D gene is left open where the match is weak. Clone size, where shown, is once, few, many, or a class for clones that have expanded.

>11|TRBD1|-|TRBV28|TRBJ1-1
TGTGCCAGCAGTGGGGACAGGAAAGCTTTCTTT
CASSGDRKAFF
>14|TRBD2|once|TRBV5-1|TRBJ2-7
TGCGCCAGCAGTGGTAGCGGGGGGGCAGAGGAGCAGTACTTC
CASSGSGGAEEQYF
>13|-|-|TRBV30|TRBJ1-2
TGTGCCTGGAGTGTATCCCCACAAGGGGGCTACACCTTC
CAWSVSPQGGYTF
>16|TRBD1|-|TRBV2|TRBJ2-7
TGTGCCAGCAGGCTCCGGTCGGGGACAGGGGACTACGAGCAGTACTTC
CASRLRSGTGDYEQYF
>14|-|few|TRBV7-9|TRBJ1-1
TGTGCCAGCAGCAACGAGGGATTCCGAACTGAAGCTTTCTTT
CASSNEGFRTEAFF
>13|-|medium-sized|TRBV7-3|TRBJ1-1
TGTGCCAGCAGCTCTTCGGGGCACACTGAAGCTTTCTTT
CASSSSGHTEAFF
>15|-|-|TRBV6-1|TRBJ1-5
TGTGCCAGCACCAGGGCCCGGGGGCAGGAGCAGCCCCAGCATTTT
CASTRARGQEQPQHF
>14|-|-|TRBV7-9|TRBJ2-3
TGTGCCAGCAGGAGAGTGGGGGGAACAGATACGCAGTATTTT
CASRRVGGTDTQYF
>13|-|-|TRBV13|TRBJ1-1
TGTGCCAGCAGGTTGACGGCGAACACTGAAGCTTTCTTT
CASRLTANTEAFF
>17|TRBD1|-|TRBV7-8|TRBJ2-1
TGTGCCAGCAGCGTTCCCCGTAGACAGGGACCTTACAATGAGCAGTTCTTC
CASSVPRRQGPYNEQFF
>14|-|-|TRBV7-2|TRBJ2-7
TGTGCCAGCAGCTTAGATAGCGGATCCTACGAGCAGTACTTC
CASSLDSGSYEQYF
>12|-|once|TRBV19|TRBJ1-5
TGTGCCAGTAGTCAGGGTTATCAGCCCCAGCATTTT
CASSQGYQPQHF
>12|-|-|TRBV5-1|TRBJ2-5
TGCGCCAGCAGCCTGGGCCAAGAGACCCAGTACTTC
CASSLGQETQYF
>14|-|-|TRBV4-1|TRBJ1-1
TGCGCCAGCAGCCAAACAGGGCCGAACACTGAAGCTTTCTTT
CASSQTGPNTEAFF
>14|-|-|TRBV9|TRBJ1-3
TGTGCCAGCAGCTCCCCTAGGACGGCAAACACCATATATTTT
CASSSPRTANTIYF
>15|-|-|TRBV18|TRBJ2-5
TGTGCCAGCTCACCTATATCGGGTTACCAAGAGACCCAGTACTTC
CASSPISGYQETQYF
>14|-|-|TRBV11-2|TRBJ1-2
TGTGCCAGCAGCCCCTCGGATGGCCTCGGGGGCTACACCTTC
CASSPSDGLGGYTF
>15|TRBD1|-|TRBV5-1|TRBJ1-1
TGCGCCAGCAGTCCAACGGGACAGGGAAGCACTGAAGCTTTCTTT
CASSPTGQGSTEAFF
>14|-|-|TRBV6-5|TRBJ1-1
TGTGCCAGCAGCCCAGGGGAATTAGGGACTGAAGCTTTCTTT
CASSPGELGTEAFF
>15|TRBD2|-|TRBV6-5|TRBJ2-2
TGTGCCAGCAGATCTAGCGGGGCTAACACCGGGGAGCTGTTTTTT
CASRSSGANTGELFF
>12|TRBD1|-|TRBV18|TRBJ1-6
TGTGCCAGCTCACGGGACAGTTCACCCCTCCACTTT
CASSRDSSPLHF
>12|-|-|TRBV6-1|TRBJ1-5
TGTGCCAGCACCACGGTCCGACAGCCCCAGCATTTT
CASTTVRQPQHF